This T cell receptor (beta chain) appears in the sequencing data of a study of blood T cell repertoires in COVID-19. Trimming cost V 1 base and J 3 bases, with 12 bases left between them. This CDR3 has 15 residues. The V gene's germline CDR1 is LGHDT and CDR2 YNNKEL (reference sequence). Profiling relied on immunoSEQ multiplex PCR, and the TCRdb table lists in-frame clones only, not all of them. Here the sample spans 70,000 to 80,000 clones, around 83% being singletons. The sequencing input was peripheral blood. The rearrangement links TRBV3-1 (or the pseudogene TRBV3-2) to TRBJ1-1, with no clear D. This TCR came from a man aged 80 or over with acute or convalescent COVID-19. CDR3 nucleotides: TGTGCCAGCAGCCAAGCGGCGGAACGAGACACTGAAGCTTTCTTT. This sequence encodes CASSQAAERDTEAFF.